This TCR beta chain was sequenced for a study of beta chain features in type 1 diabetes. Overall study findings and caveats: Type 1 diabetes patients had TCRB CDR3s that were shorter (moderately but significantly so) in all four CD4+ subsets.

This clone was recorded a few times. The antigen remains unidentified. Over 95% purity was reached by all sorted populations. Expressed TCRB transcripts were sequenced, since all the RNA that had been isolated was reverse transcribed. Using immunoSEQ multiplex PCR, the repertoire was profiled, and TCRdb retains in-frame clones only, with some absent. The sample has 85,000 to 110,000 clones; 25% to 35% are singletons. Deletions cut 1 base from V and 1 base from J, with 7 bases between. The CDR3 runs 15 residues. Germline V gives CDR1 SGHDN, CDR2 FVKESK. Specimen: central memory CD4+ T cells from blood. This TCR came from a woman between 18 and 29 years old with type 1 diabetes. The chain joins TRBV14 to TRBJ2-2, with D hard to call. The CDR3 protein is CASSQAYGNTGELFF. CDR3 DNA: TGTGCCAGCAGCCAAGCTTACGGGAACACCGGGGAGCTGTTTTTT. Based on the CDR3 plus reference TRBV14 and TRBJ2-2, the full variable domain is EAGVTQFPSHSVIEKGQTVTLRCDPISGHDNLYWYRRVMGKEIKFLLHFVKESKQDESGMPNNRFLAERTGGTYSTLKVQPAELEDSGVYFCASSQAYGNTGELFFGEGSRLTVL.